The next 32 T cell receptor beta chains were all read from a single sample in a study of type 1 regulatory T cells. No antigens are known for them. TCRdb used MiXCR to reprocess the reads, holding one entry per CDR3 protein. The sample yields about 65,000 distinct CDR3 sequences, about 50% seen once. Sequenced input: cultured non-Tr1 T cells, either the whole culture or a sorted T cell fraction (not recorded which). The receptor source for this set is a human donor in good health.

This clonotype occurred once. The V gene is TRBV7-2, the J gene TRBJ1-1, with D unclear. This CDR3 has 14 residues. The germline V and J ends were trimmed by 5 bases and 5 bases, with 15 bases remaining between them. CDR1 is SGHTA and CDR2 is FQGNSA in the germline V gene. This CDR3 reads CASSPNIKDTEAFF. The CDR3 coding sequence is TGTGCCAGCAGCCCCAACATTAAGGATACTGAAGCTTTCTTT. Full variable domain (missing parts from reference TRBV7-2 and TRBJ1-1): GAGVSQSPSNKVTEKGKDVELRCDPISGHTALYWYRQSLGQGLEFLIYFQGNSAPDKSGLPSDRFSAERTGGSVSTLTIQRTQQEDSAVYLCASSPNIKDTEAFFGQGTRLTVV.

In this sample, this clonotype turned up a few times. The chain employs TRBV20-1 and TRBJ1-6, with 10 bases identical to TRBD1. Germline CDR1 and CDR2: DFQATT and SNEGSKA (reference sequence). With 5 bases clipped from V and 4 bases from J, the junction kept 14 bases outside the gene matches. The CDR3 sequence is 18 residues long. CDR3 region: CSARPGQGPQLYNSPLHF. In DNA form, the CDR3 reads TGCAGTGCTCGACCGGGACAGGGGCCGCAATTATATAATTCACCCCTCCACTTT.

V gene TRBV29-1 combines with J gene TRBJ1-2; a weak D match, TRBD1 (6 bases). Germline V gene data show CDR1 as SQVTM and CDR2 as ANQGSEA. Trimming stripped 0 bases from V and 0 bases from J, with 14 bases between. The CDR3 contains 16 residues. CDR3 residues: CSVEDGDRRTNYGYTF. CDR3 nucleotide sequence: TGCAGCGTTGAAGACGGCGACAGGCGGACTAACTATGGCTACACCTTC.

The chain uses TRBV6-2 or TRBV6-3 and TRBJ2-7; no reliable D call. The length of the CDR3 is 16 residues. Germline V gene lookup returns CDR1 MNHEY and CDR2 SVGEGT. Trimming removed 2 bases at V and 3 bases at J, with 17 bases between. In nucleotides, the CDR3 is TGTGCCAGCAGTTACGACCTATCGACTCAAAACTACGAGCAGTACTTC. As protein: CASSYDLSTQNYEQYF.

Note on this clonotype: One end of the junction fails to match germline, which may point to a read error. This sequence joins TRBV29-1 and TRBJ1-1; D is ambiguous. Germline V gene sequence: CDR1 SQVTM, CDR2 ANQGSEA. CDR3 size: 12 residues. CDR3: CSIEDQGWRAFF. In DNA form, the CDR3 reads TGCAGCATTGAAGATCAAGGCTGGAGAGCTTTCTTT.

CDR3 in amino acids: CASSRRQGNTGELFF. CDR3 sequence (DNA): TGTGCCAGCAGCCGGAGACAGGGAAACACCGGGGAGCTGTTTTTT. The chain is built from TRBV3-1 and TRBJ2-2, with TRBD1 identical over 7 bases. Germline CDR1 is LGHDT and CDR2 is YNNKEL (reference sequence). V trimming: 4 bases; J trimming: 2 bases; junction bases outside the gene matches: 4. This CDR3 has 15 amino acids.

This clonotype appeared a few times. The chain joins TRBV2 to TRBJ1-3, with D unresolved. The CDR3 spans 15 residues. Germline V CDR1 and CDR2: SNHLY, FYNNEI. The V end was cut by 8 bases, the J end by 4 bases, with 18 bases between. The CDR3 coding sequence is TGTGCCAGCCAAGGTCCCCAACGGATAGGAAACACCATATATTTT. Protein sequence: CASQGPQRIGNTIYF.

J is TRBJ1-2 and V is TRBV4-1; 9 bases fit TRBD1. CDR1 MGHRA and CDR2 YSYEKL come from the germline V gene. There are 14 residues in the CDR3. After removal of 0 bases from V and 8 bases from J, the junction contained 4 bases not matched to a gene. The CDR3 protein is CASSQENRGRGYTF. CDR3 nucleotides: TGCGCCAGCAGCCAAGAAAACAGGGGGCGCGGCTACACCTTC.

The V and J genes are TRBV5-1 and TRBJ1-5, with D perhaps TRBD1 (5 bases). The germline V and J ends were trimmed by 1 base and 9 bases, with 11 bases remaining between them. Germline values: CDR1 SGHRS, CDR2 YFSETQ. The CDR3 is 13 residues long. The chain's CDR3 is CASSLSPGLPQHF. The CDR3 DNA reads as TGCGCCAGCAGCTTGAGTCCAGGGTTGCCCCAGCATTTT.

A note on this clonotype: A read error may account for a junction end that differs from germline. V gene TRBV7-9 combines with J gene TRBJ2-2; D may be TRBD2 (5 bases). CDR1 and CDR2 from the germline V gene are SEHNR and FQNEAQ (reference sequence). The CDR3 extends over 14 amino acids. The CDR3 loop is CAGSPSSRPGELFF. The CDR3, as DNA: TGTGCCGGCAGCCCCTCTTCCCGTCCCGGGGAGTTGTTTTTT.

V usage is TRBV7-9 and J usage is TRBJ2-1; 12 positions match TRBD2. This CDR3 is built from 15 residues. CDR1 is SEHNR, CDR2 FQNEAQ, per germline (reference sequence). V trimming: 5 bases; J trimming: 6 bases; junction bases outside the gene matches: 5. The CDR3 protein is CASSKTSGGLNEQFF. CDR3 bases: TGTGCCAGCAGCAAGACTAGCGGGGGTCTCAATGAGCAGTTCTTC.

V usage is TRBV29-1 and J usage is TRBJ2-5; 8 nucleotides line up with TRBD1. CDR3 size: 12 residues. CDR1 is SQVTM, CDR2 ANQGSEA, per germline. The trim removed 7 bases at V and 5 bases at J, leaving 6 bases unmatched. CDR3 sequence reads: CSATRTGETQYF. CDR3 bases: TGCAGCGCTACCAGGACAGGGGAGACCCAGTACTTC.

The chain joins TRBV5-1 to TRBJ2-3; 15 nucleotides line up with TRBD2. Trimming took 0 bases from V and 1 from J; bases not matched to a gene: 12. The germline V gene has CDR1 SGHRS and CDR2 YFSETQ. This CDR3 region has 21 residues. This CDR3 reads CASSLVPSGLAGGRGTDTQYF. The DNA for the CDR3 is TGCGCCAGCAGCTTGGTTCCCTCAGGACTAGCGGGGGGGCGCGGCACAGATACGCAGTATTTT.

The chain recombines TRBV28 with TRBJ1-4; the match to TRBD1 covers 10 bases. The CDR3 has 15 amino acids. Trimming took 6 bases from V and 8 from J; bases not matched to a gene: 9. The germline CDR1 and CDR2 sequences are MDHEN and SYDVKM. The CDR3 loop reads CASRPRTGGREKLFF. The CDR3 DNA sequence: TGTGCCAGCAGACCTCGGACAGGGGGTAGAGAAAAACTGTTTTTT. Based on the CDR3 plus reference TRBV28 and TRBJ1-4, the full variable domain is DVKVTQSSRYLVKRTGEKVFLECVQDMDHENMFWYRQDPGLGLRLIYFSYDVKMKEKGDIPEGYSVSREKKERFSLILESASTNQTSMYLCASRPRTGGREKLFFGSGTQLSVL.

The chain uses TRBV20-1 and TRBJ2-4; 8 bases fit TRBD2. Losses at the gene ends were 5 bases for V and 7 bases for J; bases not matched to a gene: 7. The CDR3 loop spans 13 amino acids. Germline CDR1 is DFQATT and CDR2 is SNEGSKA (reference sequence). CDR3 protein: CSAPSSGDNIQYF. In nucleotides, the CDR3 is TGCAGTGCTCCCAGTAGCGGGGACAACATTCAGTACTTC.

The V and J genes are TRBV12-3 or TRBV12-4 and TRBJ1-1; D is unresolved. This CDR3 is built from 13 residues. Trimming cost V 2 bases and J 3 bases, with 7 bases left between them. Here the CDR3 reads CASSLNGDTEAFF. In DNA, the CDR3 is TGTGCCAGCAGTTTAAATGGGGACACTGAAGCTTTCTTT.

CDR3 sequence reads: CASSVSGASGGAYNEQFF. The CDR3 region has the DNA TGTGCCAGCAGCGTATCCGGTGCTAGCGGGGGGGCCTACAATGAGCAGTTCTTC. This chain links TRBV9 with TRBJ2-1; 12 positions match TRBD2. The CDR3 sequence is 18 residues long. The germline gives CDR1 SGDLS, CDR2 YYNGEE. V was pared by 1 base and J by 2 bases, with 7 bases of the junction left unmatched.

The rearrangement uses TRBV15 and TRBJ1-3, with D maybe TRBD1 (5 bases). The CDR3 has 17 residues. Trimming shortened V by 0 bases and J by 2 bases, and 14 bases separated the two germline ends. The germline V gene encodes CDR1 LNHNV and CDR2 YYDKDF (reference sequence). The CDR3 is CATSRDRAGTAGNTIYF. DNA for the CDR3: TGTGCCACCAGCAGAGATAGGGCCGGGACGGCTGGAAACACCATATATTTT.

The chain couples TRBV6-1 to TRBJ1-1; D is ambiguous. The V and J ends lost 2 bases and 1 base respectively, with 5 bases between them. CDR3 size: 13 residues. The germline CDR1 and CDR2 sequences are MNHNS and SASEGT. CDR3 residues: CASSEKANTEAFF. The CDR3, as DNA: TGTGCCAGCAGTGAAAAGGCGAACACTGAAGCTTTCTTT.

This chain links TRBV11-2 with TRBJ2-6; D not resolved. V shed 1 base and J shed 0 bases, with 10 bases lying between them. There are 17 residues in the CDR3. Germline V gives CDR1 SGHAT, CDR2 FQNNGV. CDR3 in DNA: TGTGCCAGCAGCTTAGGGCCGGGCGGCTCTGGGGCCAACGTCCTGACTTTC. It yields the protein CASSLGPGGSGANVLTF.

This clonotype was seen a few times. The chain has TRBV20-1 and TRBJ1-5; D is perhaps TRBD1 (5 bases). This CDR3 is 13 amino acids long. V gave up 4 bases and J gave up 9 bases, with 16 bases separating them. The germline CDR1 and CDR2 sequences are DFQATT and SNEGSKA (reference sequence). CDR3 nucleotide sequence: TGCAGTGCTACGACAGAGGCGGCCGGGCCCCAGCATTTT. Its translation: CSATTEAAGPQHF.

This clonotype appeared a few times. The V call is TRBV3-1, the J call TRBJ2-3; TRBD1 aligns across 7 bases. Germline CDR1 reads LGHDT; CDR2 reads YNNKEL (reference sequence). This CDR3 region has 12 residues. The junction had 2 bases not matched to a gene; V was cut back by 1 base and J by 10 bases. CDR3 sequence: CASSQVQGAQYF. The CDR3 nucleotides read TGTGCCAGCAGCCAAGTTCAGGGGGCGCAGTATTTT.

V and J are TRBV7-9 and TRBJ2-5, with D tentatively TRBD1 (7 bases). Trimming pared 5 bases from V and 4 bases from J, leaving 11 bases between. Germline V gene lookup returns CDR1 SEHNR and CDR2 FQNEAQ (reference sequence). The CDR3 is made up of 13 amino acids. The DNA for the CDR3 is TGTGCCAGCAGCGGACAGGAGGGAGAGACCCAGTACTTC. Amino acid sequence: CASSGQEGETQYF.

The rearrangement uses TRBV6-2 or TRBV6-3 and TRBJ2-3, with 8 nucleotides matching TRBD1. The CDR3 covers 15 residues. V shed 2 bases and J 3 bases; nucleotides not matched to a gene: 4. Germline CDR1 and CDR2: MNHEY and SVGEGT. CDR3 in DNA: TGTGCCAGCAGTTACGACAGGGGAGCGACAGATACGCAGTATTTT. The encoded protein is CASSYDRGATDTQYF.

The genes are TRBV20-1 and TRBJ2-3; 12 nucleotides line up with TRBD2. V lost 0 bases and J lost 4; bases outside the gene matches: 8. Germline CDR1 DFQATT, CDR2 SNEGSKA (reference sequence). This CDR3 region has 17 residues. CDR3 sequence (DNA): TGCAGTGCTAGAGATCGGGAGACTAGCGGGGGTCCAGATACGCAGTATTTT. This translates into CSARDRETSGGPDTQYF.

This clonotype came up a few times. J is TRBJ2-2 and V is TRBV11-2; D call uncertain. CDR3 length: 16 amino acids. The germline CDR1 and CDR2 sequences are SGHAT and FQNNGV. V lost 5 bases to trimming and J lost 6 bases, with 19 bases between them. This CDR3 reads CASSPHLRPVAGELFF. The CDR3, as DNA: TGTGCCAGCAGCCCACATTTACGGCCGGTCGCCGGGGAGCTGTTTTTT.

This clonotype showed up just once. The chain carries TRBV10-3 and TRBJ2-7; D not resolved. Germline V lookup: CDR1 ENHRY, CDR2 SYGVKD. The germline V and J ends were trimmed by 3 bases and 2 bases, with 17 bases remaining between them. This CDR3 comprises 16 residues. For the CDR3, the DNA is TGTGCCATCAGTGATTTCATGTCAGCGAGCCCCTACGAGCAGTACTTC. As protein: CAISDFMSASPYEQYF.

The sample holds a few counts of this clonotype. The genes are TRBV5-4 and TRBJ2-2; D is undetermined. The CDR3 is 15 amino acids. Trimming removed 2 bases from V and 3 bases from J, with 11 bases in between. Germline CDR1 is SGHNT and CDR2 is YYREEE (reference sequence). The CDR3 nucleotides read TGTGCCAGCAGCTTCAGTTCTCTATACACCGGGGAGCTGTTTTTT. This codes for CASSFSSLYTGELFF.

CDR3 sequence (DNA): TGCGCCAGCAGCTTTACTACACCTTCCTACGAGCAGTACTTC. Amino acid sequence: CASSFTTPSYEQYF. The chain couples TRBV5-1 to TRBJ2-7; D call uncertain. Germline CDR1 and CDR2: SGHRS and YFSETQ. V shed 2 bases and J shed 1 base, with 10 bases lying between them. The CDR3 contains 14 residues.

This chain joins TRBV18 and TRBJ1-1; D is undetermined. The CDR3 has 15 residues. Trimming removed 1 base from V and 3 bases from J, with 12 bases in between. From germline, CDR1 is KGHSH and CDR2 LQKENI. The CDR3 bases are TGTGCCAGCTCACCACGTTCCCTATCGGACACTGAAGCTTTCTTT. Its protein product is CASSPRSLSDTEAFF.

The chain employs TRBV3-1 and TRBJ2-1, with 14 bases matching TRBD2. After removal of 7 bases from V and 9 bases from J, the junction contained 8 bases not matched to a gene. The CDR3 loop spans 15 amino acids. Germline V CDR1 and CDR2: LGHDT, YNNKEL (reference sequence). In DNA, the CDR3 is TGTGCCAGCAATTCCGGGACTAGCGGGGGCGGTGAGCAGTTCTTC. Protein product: CASNSGTSGGGEQFF.

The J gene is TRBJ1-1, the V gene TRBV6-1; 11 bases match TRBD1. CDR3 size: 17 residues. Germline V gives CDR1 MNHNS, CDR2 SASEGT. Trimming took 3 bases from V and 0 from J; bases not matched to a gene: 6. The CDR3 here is CASSDDWDRGLNTEAFF. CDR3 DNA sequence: TGTGCCAGCAGTGACGATTGGGACAGGGGGTTGAACACTGAAGCTTTCTTT.